Listed here are 18 T cell receptor beta chains from one sample, sequenced in a study of T cell repertoires in cytomegalovirus infection. Their cognate antigens are unknown. TCRdb independently ran MiXCR on the reads; one entry per CDR3 protein. This sample has roughly 800,000 distinct CDR3 sequences, with roughly 28% found just once. Sequenced material: cultured CD8+ T cells from PBMCs, taken from culture after CMV antigen stimulation. The origin of the receptors is a human donor in good health (CMV status not recorded). Some clones in this sample may be carry-over from other donors' samples.

V is TRBV6-5 and J is TRBJ2-7; D gene unclear. The CDR3 length is 15 residues. CDR1 is MNHEY, CDR2 SVGAGI, per germline. Trimming took 0 bases from V and 1 from J, leaving 10 bases between them. CDR3 DNA sequence: TGTGCCAGCAGTTACTCTTTCAGCCCTTCCTACGAGCAGTACTTC. Amino acids: CASSYSFSPSYEQYF.

The chain is built from TRBV28 and TRBJ2-3; D tentatively reads TRBD1 or TRBD2 (5 bases each). The length of the CDR3 is 15 residues. The germline CDR1 and CDR2 sequences are MDHEN and SYDVKM. The ends were cut back, 2 bases at V and 1 base at J, with 10 bases in the middle. As DNA, the CDR3 is TGTGCCAGCAGTTTAAAGAGGGGTCGCACAGATACGCAGTATTTT. This encodes CASSLKRGRTDTQYF.

The sample holds a few counts of this clonotype. The CDR3 is CASSFEGLTNEQFF. DNA of the CDR3: TGTGCCAGCAGCTTTGAGGGACTAACTAATGAGCAGTTCTTC. V is TRBV7-9 and J is TRBJ2-1; 7 nucleotides match TRBD2. The germline V gene has CDR1 SEHNR and CDR2 FQNEAQ (reference sequence). CDR3 length equals 14 residues. Trimming cost V 3 bases and J 7 bases; bases outside gene matches: 6.

In this sample, this clonotype turned up a few times. The chain is built from TRBV19 and TRBJ1-1; D unresolved. Germline loops: CDR1 LNHDA, CDR2 SQIVND (reference sequence). Trimming removed 7 bases at V and 1 base at J, with 16 bases between. The CDR3 runs to 15 residues. In DNA, the CDR3 is TGTGCCAGTACTTACAACCCTTATTCGAACACTGAAGCTTTCTTT. It is translated as CASTYNPYSNTEAFF.

There are a few counts of this clonotype. V gene TRBV5-1 combines with J gene TRBJ2-1; TRBD2 agrees at 8 bases. There are 16 residues in the CDR3. J gave up 8 bases and V 5 bases, and 15 bases lay outside the gene matches. CDR1 SGHRS and CDR2 YFSETQ come from the germline V gene. In DNA form, the CDR3 reads TGCGCCAGCAGTCTCAGACTAGCGATCCCTCCGGATGAGCAGTTCTTC. This codes for CASSLRLAIPPDEQFF.

This chain uses TRBV6-5 with TRBJ2-1; TRBD2 matches at 7 bases. The CDR3 length is 13 residues. The V and J ends lost 4 bases and 4 bases, in that order; junction bases with no gene match: 1. CDR1 is MNHEY, CDR2 SVGAGI, per germline. In DNA form, the CDR3 reads TGTGCCAGCAGTTCAGCGGGGTACAATGAGCAGTTCTTC. Translated, it gives CASSSAGYNEQFF.

The rearrangement links TRBV19 to TRBJ1-2; D uncertain. The CDR3 has 15 residues. CDR1 and CDR2 (germline): LNHDA, SQIVND (reference sequence). V dropped 7 bases and J dropped 4 bases, with 19 bases sitting between them. The CDR3 coding sequence is TGTGCCAGTACCCACCTGGAGGTCGCGGGCTATGGCTACACCTTC. The encoded protein is CASTHLEVAGYGYTF.

The table lists this clonotype with a few counts. The chain carries TRBV7-9 and TRBJ2-4; no clear D gene. There are 13 residues in the CDR3. The V end lost 3 bases, the J end lost 7 bases, and 10 bases lay between the germline ends. Germline lookup yields CDR1 SEHNR and CDR2 FQNEAQ (reference sequence). DNA for the CDR3: TGTGCCAGCAGCTTTGACGTTGGGAACATTCAGTACTTC. Protein: CASSFDVGNIQYF.

This clonotype was recorded a few times. The V gene is TRBV7-9, the J gene TRBJ2-2, with TRBD1 as a possible D gene (5 bases). CDR1 is SEHNR, CDR2 FQNEAQ, per germline (reference sequence). V lost 3 bases and J lost 6, with 14 bases in between. CDR3 length: 15 amino acids. As DNA, the CDR3 is TGTGCCAGCAGCTTCGGACAACCCCTTGCCGGGGAGCTGTTTTTT. It yields the protein CASSFGQPLAGELFF.

This clonotype has a handful of counts. The chain joins TRBV5-6 to TRBJ2-7; 7 bases line up with TRBD1. The CDR3 covers 16 residues. The germline CDR1 and CDR2 sequences are SGHDT and YYEEEE. Trimming at V came to 1 base and at J to 0 bases, leaving 7 bases not matched to a gene. CDR3 DNA sequence: TGTGCCAGCAGCTTGATGATCCGGGACAGCTCCTACGAGCAGTACGTC. Translation: CASSLMIRDSSYEQYV.

The chain recombines TRBV10-3 with TRBJ2-3, with D perhaps matching TRBD2 (5 bases). The V and J ends lost 0 bases and 1 base respectively, with 11 bases between them. The V gene's germline CDR1 is ENHRY and CDR2 SYGVKD. The CDR3 is 16 amino acids. The CDR3 reads CAISESPTRGTDTQYF. Here the CDR3 DNA reads TGTGCCATCAGTGAGTCTCCTACGCGGGGCACAGATACGCAGTATTTT.

This clonotype showed up just a few times. The gene calls are TRBV7-8 and TRBJ1-2; D perhaps matches TRBD1 (6 bases). CDR1 is SGHVS, CDR2 FQNEAQ, per germline. The CDR3 sequence is 15 residues long. Between the trimmed V and J ends, which lost 1 base and 2 bases, there was a span of 11 bases. The CDR3 is CASSLGQAGNYGYTF. The DNA of the CDR3 is TGTGCCAGCAGCTTAGGACAGGCGGGCAACTATGGCTACACCTTC.

The chain uses TRBV10-2 and TRBJ2-3; TRBD2 agrees at 9 bases. The CDR3 length is 16 residues. Trimming cost V 7 bases and J 5 bases; bases outside gene matches: 13. From germline, CDR1 is WSHSY and CDR2 SAAADI. The CDR3 spells CASTEGLAGLGDTQYF. CDR3 sequence (DNA): TGCGCCAGCACCGAGGGGCTAGCGGGGTTGGGAGATACGCAGTATTTT.

The rearrangement uses TRBV6-2 or TRBV6-3 and TRBJ1-3; D is undetermined. Germline loops: CDR1 MNHEY, CDR2 SVGEGT. V lost 0 bases to trimming and J lost 12 bases, with 12 bases between them. The CDR3 loop spans 13 amino acids. The CDR3 loop is CASSYSGARDIYF. CDR3 DNA sequence: TGTGCCAGCAGTTACTCCGGCGCCCGGGACATATATTTT.

This clonotype was observed a single time. The chain combines TRBV24-1 with TRBJ2-1; 8 bases are shared with TRBD2. The CDR3 contains 17 residues. Germline CDR1 and CDR2: KGHDR and SFDVKD. The V segment lost 2 bases and the J segment 5 bases; nucleotides outside the gene matches: 10. CDR3 sequence: CATSDSQGLVGDNEQFF. The CDR3 DNA reads as TGTGCCACCAGTGATTCCCAGGGACTAGTGGGGGACAATGAGCAGTTCTTC.

A single count supports this clonotype. CDR3 nucleotide sequence: TGTGCCAGTAGTCCCAACTTTGGGACTGAAGCTTTCTTT. This codes for CASSPNFGTEAFF. The chain links TRBV19 to TRBJ1-1; no firm D call. Trimming shortened V by 5 bases and J by 5 bases, and 12 bases separated the two germline ends. Germline CDR1 reads LNHDA; CDR2 reads SQIVND (reference sequence). CDR3 size: 13 residues. Combining the CDR3 with reference TRBV19 and TRBJ1-1 gives the whole variable domain DGGITQSPKYLFRKEGQNVTLSCEQNLNHDAMYWYRQDPGQGLRLIYYSQIVNDFQKGDIAEGYSVSREKKESFPLTVTSAQKNPTAFYLCASSPNFGTEAFFGQGTRLTVV.

CDR3 protein: CASSIRESSYEQYV. CDR3 sequence (DNA): TGTGCCAGTTCGATAAGGGAGAGCTCCTACGAGCAGTACGTC. This sequence joins TRBV6-1 and TRBJ2-7; TRBD2 might be the D (5 bases). Germline values: CDR1 MNHNS, CDR2 SASEGT. This CDR3 contains 14 residues. The ends were cut back, 9 bases at V and 0 bases at J, with 15 bases in the middle.

This clonotype has only a few counts. This chain links TRBV7-6 with TRBJ2-1; D is perhaps TRBD2 (5 bases). The CDR3 loop spans 14 amino acids. With 1 base removed from V and 9 bases from J, the gap between germline ends came to 13 bases. Germline V gives CDR1 SGHVS, CDR2 FNYEAQ. CDR3 coding DNA: TGTGCCAGCAGCTTAGAGTCGGAGGAAGGTGAGCAGTTCTTC. Its translation: CASSLESEEGEQFF.